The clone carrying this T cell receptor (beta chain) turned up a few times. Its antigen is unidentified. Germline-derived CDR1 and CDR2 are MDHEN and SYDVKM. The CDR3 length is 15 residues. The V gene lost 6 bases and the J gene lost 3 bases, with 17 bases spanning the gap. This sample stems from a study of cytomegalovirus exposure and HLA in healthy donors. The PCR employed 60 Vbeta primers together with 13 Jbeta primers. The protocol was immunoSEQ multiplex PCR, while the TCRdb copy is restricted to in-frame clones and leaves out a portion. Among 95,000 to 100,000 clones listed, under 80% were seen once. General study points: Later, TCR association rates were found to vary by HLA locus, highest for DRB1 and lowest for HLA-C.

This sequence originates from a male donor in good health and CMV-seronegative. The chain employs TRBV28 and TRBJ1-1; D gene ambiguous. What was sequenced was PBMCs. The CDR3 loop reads CASSPGRSGYTEAFF. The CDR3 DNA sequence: TGTGCCAGCAGCCCCGGTAGGAGCGGTTACACTGAAGCTTTCTTT.